This T cell receptor beta chain was recovered during a study of control samples from healthy donors and cancer patients. The repertoire was sequenced with immunoSEQ multiplex PCR; TCRdb's copy has only in-frame clones and lacks some. Here the sample spans about 80,000 clones, 65% to 90% being singletons. Germline V lookup: CDR1 SGHTA, CDR2 FQGNSA. The germline V and J ends were trimmed by 1 base and 4 bases, with 19 bases remaining between them. The CDR3 covers 17 residues. The chain combines TRBV7-2 with TRBJ1-1; tentative D call: TRBD1 (5 bases). Sequencing input: PBMCs. This TCR was sampled from a man between 60 and 75 years old with head and neck cancer. CDR3 region: CASSLDGAGLPFTEAFF. CDR3 sequence (DNA): TGTGCCAGCAGCTTAGACGGGGCAGGGCTTCCTTTCACTGAAGCTTTCTTT.